This T cell receptor beta chain is from a study of regulatory dendritic cells for organ transplantation. Overall study: Regulatory dendritic cells came from monocytes given vitamin D3 and IL-10. Day 6 dendritic cell cultures were stimulated with LPS. Notes on the study in general: Memory CD8+ clonal expansion seemed more limited with regulatory than mature dendritic cells. Naive T cells showed high diversity, memory cells less, memory CD8+ least.

Sorted T cells were CFSE-labeled and cultured approximately five days with allogeneic regulatory or mature dendritic cells at 1:10. Profiled with immunoSEQ multiplex PCR; TCRdb holds only in-frame clones, not every one. The table lists roughly 12,000 clones, around nine tenths of them singletons. Comments on this clone: Its antigen is undetermined.

Germline CDR1 is LNHDA and CDR2 is SQIVND (reference sequence). The V and J ends lost 1 base and 2 bases respectively, with 11 bases between them. This CDR3 has 15 residues. The V call is TRBV19, the J call TRBJ1-1, with D possibly being TRBD1 (5 bases). Sample: naive CD8+ T cells from blood cultured with dendritic cells. Subset specified: CD45RA+ naive T cells. The receptor comes from a human donor in good health. CDR3 DNA sequence: TGTGCCAGTAGTATAGTTTCTCAGGGCAACACTGAAGCTTTCTTT. It codes for CASSIVSQGNTEAFF.